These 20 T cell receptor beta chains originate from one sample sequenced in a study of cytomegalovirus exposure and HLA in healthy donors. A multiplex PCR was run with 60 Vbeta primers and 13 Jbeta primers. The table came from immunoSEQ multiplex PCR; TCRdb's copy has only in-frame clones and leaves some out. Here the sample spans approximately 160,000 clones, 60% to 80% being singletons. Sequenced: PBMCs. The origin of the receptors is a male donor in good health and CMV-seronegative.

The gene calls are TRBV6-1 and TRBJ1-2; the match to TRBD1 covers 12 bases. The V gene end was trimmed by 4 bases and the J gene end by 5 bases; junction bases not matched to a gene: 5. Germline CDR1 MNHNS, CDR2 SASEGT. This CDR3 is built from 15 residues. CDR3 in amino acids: CASSAGDRGHYGYTF. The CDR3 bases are TGTGCCAGCAGTGCAGGGGACAGGGGGCATTATGGCTACACCTTC.

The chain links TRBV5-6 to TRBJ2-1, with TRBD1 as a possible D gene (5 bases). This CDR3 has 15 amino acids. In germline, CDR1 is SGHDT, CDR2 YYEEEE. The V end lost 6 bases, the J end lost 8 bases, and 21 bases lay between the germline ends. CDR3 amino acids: CASTPGRTGIDEQFF. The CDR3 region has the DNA TGTGCCAGCACCCCAGGACGCACAGGAATCGATGAGCAGTTCTTC.

The CDR3 nucleotides are TGTGCCACCAGCAGCCACAGGGGCAAACTGTTTTTT. Translation gives CATSSHRGKLFF. The chain uses TRBV15 and TRBJ1-4; 7 bases map to TRBD1. Germline V lookup: CDR1 LNHNV, CDR2 YYDKDF (reference sequence). This CDR3 is 12 amino acids long. The junction had 3 bases not matched to a gene; V was cut back by 3 bases and J by 11 bases.

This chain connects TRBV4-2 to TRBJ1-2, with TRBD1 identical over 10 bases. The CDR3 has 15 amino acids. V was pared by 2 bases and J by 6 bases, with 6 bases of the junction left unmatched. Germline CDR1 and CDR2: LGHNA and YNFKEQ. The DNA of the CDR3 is TGTGCCAGCAGCCAACCGGACAGGGGGTCGGATGGCTACACCTTC. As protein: CASSQPDRGSDGYTF.

The CDR3 region is CASSPGGEAFF. CDR3 DNA: TGTGCCAGCAGCCCAGGGGGCGAAGCTTTCTTT. V is TRBV7-9 and J is TRBJ1-1; 8 bases match TRBD1. The germline gives CDR1 SEHNR, CDR2 FQNEAQ (reference sequence). V trimming: 5 bases; J trimming: 8 bases; junction bases outside the gene matches: 1. The CDR3 totals 11 residues.

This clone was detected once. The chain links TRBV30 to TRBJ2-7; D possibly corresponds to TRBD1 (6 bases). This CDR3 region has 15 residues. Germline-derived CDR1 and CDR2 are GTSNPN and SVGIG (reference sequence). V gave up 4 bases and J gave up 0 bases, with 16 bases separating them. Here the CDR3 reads CAWIFIQGISYEQYF. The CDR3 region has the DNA TGTGCCTGGATCTTCATCCAGGGGATCTCCTACGAGCAGTACTTC.

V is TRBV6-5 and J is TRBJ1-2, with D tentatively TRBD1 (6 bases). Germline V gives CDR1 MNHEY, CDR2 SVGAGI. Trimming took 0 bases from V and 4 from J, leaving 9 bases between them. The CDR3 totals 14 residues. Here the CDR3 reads CASSYSQGSYGYTF. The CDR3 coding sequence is TGTGCCAGCAGTTACTCGCAGGGGAGCTATGGCTACACCTTC.

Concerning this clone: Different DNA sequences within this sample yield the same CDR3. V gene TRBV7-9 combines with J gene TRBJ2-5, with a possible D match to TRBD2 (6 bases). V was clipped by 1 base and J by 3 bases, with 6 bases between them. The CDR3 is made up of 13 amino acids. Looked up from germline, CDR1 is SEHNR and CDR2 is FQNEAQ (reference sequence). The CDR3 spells CASSLGGEETQYF. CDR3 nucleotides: TGTGCCAGCAGCTTAGGGGGGGAAGAGACCCAGTACTTC.

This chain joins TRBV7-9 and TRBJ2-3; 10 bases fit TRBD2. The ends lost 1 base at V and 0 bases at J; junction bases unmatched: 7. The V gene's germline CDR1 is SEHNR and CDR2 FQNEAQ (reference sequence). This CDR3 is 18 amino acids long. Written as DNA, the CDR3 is TGTGCCAGCAGCTTAGGGCTAGCGGGGGAGAAGAGCACAGATACGCAGTATTTT. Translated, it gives CASSLGLAGEKSTDTQYF.

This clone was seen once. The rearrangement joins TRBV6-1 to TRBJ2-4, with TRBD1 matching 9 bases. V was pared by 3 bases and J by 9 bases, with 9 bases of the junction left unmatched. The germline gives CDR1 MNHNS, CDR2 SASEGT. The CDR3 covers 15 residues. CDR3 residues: CASSESTGTGRIQYF. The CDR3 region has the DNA TGTGCCAGCAGTGAGTCGACCGGGACAGGGCGCATTCAGTACTTC.

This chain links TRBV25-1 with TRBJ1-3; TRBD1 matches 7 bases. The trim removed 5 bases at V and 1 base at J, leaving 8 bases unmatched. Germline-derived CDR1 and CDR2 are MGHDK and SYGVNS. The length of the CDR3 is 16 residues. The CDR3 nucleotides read TGTGCCAGCAGTCACCTTTCGACAGGGTCTGGAAACACCATATATTTT. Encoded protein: CASSHLSTGSGNTIYF.

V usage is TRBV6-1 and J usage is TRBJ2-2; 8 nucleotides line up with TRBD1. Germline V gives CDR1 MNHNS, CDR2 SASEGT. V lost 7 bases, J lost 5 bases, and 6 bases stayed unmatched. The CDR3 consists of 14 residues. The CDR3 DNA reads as TGTGCCAGCACGGACAGGGCAGAGACCGGGGAGCTGTTTTTT. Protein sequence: CASTDRAETGELFF.

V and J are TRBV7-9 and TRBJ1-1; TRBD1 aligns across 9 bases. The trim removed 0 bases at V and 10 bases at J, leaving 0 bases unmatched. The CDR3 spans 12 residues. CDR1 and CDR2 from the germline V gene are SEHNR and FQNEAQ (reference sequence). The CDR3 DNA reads TGTGCCAGCAGCTTAGCGGGACAGGGAGCTTTCTTT. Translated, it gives CASSLAGQGAFF. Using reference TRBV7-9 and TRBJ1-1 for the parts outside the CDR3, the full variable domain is DTGVSQNPRHKITKRGQNVTFRCDPISEHNRLYWYRQTLGQGPEFLTYFQNEAQLEKSRLLSDRFSAERPKGSFSTLEIQRTEQGDSAMYLCASSLAGQGAFFGQGTRLTVV.

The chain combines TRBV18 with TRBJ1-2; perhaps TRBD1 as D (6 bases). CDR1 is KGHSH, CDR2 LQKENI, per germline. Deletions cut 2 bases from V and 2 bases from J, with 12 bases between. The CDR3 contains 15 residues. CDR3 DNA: TGTGCCAGCTCACCAAACGCAGGGGAGAACTATGGCTACACCTTC. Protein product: CASSPNAGENYGYTF.

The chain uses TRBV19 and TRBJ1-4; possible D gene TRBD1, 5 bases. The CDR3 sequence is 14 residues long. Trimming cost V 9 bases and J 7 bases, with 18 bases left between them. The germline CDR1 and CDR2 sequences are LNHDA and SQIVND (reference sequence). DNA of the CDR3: TGTGCCAGCGTGAAAGGGCAGGGCGGTGAAAAACTGTTTTTT. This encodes CASVKGQGGEKLFF.

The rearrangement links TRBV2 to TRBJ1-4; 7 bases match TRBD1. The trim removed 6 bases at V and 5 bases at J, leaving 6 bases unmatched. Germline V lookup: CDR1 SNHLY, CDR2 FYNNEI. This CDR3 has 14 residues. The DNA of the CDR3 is TGTGCCAGCAGCCTGACAGGGTGGAATGAAAAACTGTTTTTT. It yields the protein CASSLTGWNEKLFF.

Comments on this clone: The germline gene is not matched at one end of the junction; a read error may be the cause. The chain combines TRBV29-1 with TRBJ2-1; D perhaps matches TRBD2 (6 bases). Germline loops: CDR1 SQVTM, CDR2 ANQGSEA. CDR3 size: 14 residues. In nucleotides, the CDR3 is TGCAGCGTCGAAGGTGGACTACCCGTCGATGAGCAGTTCTTC. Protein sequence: CSVEGGLPVDEQFF.

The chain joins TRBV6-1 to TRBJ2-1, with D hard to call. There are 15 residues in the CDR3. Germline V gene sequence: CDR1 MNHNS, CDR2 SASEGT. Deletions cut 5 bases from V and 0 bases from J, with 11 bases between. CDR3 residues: CASSPDTTSYNEQFF. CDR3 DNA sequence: TGTGCCAGCAGTCCCGACACCACCTCCTACAATGAGCAGTTCTTC.

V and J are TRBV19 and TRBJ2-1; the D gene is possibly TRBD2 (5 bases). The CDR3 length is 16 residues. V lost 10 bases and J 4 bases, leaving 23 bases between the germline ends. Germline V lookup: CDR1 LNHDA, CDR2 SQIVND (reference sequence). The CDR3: CATRGEVSGLYNEQFF. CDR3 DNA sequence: TGTGCCACTAGAGGTGAGGTCAGCGGATTATACAATGAGCAGTTCTTC.

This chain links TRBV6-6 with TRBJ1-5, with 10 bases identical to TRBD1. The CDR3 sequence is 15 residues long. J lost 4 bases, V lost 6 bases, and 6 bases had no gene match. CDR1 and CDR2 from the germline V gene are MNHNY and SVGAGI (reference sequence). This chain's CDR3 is CASRGTGVGNQPQHF. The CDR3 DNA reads TGTGCCAGCAGAGGGACAGGGGTTGGAAATCAGCCCCAGCATTTT.